Reported below is one T cell receptor beta chain. The data stem from a study of blood T cell repertoires in COVID-19. Study details: Samples taken during acute and convalescent COVID-19 were collected in the United States, Italy and Spain. The analysed material was cDNA or gDNA that came from T cells, B-cell-depleted T cells, or PBMCs.

Trimming removed 1 base at V and 6 bases at J, with 8 bases between. From germline, CDR1 is SEHNR and CDR2 FQNEAQ (reference sequence). The CDR3 covers 13 residues. Some clones are missing from TCRdb's copy, which holds only in-frame ones; the method was immunoSEQ multiplex PCR. The repertoire has under 450,000 clones, 88% of them found once; the top ten carry around 12%. The chain employs TRBV7-9 and TRBJ2-3; D is unclear. The clonotype was recovered from a woman aged 45-65 years with COVID-19, enrolled during active disease. The sequenced material came from peripheral blood. The CDR3 DNA reads TGTGCCAGCAGCTTAGGTTTCCTCGATACGCAGTATTTT. It encodes CASSLGFLDTQYF.